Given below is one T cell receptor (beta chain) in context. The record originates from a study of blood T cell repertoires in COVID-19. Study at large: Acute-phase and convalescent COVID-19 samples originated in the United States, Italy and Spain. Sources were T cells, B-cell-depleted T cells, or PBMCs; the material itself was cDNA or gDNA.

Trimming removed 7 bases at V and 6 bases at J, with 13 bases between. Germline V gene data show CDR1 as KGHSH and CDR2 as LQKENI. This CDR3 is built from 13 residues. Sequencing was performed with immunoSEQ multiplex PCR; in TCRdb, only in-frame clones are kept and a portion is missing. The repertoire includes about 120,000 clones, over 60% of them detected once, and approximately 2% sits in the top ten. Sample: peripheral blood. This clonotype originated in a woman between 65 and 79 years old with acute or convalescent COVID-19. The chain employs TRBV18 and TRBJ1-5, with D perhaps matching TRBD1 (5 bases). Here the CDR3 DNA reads TGTGCCAGCTTGGAGGGGCGAGGTCAGCCCCAGCATTTT. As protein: CASLEGRGQPQHF. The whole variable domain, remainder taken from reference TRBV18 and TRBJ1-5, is NAGVMQNPRHLVRRRGQEARLRCSPMKGHSHVYWYRQLPEEGLKFMVYLQKENIIDESGMPKERFSAEFPKEGPSILRIQQVVRGDSAAYFCASLEGRGQPQHFGDGTRLSIL.